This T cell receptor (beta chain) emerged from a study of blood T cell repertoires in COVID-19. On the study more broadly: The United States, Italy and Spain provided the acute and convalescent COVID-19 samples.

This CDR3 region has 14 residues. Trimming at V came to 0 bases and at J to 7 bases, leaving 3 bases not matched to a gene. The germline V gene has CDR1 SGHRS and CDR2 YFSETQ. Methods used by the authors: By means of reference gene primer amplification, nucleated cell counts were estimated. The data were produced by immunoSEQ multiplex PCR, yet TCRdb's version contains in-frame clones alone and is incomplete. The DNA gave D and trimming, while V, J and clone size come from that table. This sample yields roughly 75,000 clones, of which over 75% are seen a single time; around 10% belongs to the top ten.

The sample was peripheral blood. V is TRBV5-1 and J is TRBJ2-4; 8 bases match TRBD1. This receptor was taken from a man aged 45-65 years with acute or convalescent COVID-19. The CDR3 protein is CASSLGTGWNIQYF. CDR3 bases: TGCGCCAGCAGCTTGGGGACAGGGTGGAACATTCAGTACTTC.